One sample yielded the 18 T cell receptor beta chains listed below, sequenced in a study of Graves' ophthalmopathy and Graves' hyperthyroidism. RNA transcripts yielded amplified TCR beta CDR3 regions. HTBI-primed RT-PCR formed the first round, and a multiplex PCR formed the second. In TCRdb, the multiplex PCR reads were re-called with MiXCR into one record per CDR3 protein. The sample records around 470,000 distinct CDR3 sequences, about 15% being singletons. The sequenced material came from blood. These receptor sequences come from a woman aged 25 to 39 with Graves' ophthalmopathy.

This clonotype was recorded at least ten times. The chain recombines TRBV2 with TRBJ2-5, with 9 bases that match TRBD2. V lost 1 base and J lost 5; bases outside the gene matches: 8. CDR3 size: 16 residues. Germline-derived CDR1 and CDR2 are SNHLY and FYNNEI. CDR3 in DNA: TGTGCCAGCAGTGAAGTCTCTAGCGGGGCTCGGGAGACCCAGTACTTC. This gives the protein CASSEVSSGARETQYF.

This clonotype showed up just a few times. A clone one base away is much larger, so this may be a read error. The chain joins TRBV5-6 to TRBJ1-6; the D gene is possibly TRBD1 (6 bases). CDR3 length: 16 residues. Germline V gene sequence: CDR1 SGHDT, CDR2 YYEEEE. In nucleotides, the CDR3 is TGTGCCAGCGCCCCGTCGACAGGTGCTCTTAATTCACACCTCCACTTT. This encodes CASAPSTGALNSHLHF. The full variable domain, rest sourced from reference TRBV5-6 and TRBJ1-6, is DAGVTQSPTHLIKTRGQQVTLRCSPKSGHDTVSWYQQALGQGPQFIFQYYEEEERQRGNFPDRFSGHQFPNYSSELNVNALLLGDSALYLCASAPSTGALNSHLHFGNGTRLTVT.

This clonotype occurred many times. CDR3 nucleotide sequence: TGTGCCAGCGGCAGGGTGGAGCGCTGGGGCTACGAGCAGTACTTC. Translating it yields CASGRVERWGYEQYF. This chain joins TRBV12-3 or TRBV12-4 and TRBJ2-7, with D possibly being TRBD1 (5 bases). Trimming pared 8 bases from V and 3 bases from J, leaving 20 bases between. The CDR3 length is 15 residues.

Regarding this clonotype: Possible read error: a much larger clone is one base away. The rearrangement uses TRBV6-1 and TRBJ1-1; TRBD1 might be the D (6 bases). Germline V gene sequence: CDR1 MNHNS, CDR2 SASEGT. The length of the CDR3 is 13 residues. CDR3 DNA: TGTGCCAGCCAGCGGGGGGCGGGCACTGAAGCTGTCTTT. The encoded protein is CASQRGAGTEAVF.

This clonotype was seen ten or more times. DNA for the CDR3: TGTGCCAGCAACAATTTGTGGGACAGGGGCTACGAGCAGTACTTC. It yields the protein CASNNLWDRGYEQYF. The rearrangement links TRBV6-2 or TRBV6-3 to TRBJ2-7, with 10 bases lining up with TRBD1. The CDR3 spans 15 residues. Trimming at V came to 7 bases and at J to 3 bases, leaving 9 bases not matched to a gene. Germline V gene data show CDR1 as MNHEY and CDR2 as SVGEGT.

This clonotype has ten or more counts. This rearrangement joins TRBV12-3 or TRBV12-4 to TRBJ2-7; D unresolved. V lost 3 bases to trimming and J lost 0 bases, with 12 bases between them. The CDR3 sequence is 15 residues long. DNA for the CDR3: TGTGCCAGCAGTTTCGAGAAGGCAAGCTCCTACGAGCAGTACTTC. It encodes CASSFEKASSYEQYF.

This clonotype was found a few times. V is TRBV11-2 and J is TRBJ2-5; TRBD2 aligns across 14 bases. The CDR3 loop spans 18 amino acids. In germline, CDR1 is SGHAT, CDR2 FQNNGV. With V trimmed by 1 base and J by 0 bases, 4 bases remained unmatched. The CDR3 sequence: CASSLGGLAGGNQETQYF. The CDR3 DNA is TGTGCCAGCAGCTTAGGTGGACTAGCGGGAGGCAACCAAGAGACCCAGTACTTC. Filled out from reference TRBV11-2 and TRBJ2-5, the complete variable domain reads EAGVAQSPRYKIIEKRQSVAFWCNPISGHATLYWYQQILGQGPKLLIQFQNNGVVDDSQLPKDRFSAERLKGVDSTLKIQPAKLEDSAVYLCASSLGGLAGGNQETQYFGPGTRLLVL.

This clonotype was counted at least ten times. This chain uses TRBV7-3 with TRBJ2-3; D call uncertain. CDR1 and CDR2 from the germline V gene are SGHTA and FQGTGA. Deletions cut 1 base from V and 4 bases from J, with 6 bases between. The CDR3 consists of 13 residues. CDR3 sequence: CASSLSLADTQYF. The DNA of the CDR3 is TGTGCCAGCAGCTTAAGCCTAGCAGATACGCAGTATTTT.

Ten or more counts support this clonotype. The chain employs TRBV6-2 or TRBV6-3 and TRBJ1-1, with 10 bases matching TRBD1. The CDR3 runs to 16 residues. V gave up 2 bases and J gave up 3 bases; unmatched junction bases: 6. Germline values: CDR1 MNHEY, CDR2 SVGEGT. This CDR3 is CASSYRDRGLDTEAFF. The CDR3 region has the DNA TGTGCCAGCAGTTACCGGGACAGGGGATTGGACACTGAAGCTTTCTTT.

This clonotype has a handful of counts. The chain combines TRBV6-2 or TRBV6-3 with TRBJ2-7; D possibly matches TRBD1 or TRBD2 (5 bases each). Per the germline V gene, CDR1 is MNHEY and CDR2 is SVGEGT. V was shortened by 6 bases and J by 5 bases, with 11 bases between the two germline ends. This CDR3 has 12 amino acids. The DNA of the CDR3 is TGTGCCAGCAGAACCGGGACCGACGAGCAGTACTTC. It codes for CASRTGTDEQYF.

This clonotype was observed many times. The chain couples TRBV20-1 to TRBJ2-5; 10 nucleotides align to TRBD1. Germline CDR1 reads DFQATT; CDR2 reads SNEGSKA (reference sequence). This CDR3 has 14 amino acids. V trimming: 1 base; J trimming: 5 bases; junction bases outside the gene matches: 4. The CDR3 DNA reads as TGCAGTGCTAGAGCCGGGACAGGGGACGAGACCCAGTACTTC. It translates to CSARAGTGDETQYF.

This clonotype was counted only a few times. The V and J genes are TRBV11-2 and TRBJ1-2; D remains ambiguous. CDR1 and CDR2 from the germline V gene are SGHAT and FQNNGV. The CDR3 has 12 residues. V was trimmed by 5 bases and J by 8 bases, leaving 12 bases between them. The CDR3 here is CASSLRALGYTF. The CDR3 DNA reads TGTGCCAGCAGCCTAAGGGCCTTGGGCTACACCTTC.

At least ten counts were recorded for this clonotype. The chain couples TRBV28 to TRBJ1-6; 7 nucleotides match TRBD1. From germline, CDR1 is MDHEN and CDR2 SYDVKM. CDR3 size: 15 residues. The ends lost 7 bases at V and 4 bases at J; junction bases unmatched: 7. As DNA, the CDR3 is TGTGCCAGCACCACGACAGGGCCTTATAATTCACCCCTCCACTTT. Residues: CASTTTGPYNSPLHF.

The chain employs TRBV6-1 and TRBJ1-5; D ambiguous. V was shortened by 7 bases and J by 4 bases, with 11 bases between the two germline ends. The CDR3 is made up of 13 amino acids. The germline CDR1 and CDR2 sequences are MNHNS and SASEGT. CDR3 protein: CASNGLLNQPQHF. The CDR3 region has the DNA TGTGCCAGCAACGGGCTTCTAAATCAGCCCCAGCATTTT.

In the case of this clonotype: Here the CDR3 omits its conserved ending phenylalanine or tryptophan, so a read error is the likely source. This chain's CDR3 is CASSAREVETQYL. The DNA for the CDR3 is TGTGCTAGCAGCGCTCGGGAGGTCGAGACCCAGTACTTG. The chain carries TRBV6-1 and TRBJ2-5; the match to TRBD2 covers 7 bases. The CDR3 loop spans 13 amino acids. Germline V lookup: CDR1 MNHNS, CDR2 SASEGT.

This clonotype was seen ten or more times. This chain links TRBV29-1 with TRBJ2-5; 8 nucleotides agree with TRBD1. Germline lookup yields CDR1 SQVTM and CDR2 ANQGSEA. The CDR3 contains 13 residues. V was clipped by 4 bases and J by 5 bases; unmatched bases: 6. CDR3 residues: CSVGAGGGETQYF. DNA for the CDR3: TGCAGCGTTGGGGCAGGGGGCGGCGAGACCCAGTACTTC.

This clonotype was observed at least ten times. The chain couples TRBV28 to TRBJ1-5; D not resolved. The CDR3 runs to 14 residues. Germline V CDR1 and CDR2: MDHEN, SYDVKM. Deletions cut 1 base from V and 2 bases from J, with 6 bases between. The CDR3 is CASSLSQGNQPQHF. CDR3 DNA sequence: TGTGCCAGCAGTTTATCGCAGGGCAATCAGCCCCAGCATTTT.

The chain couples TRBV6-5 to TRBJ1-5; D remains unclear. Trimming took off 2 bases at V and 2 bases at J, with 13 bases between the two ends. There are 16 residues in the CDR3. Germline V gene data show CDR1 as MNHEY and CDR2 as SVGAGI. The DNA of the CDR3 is TGTGCCAGCAGTTACGGCCGGCCCGAGGGCAATCAGCCCCAGCATTTT. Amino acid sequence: CASSYGRPEGNQPQHF.